Here is one T cell receptor beta chain with its context. Its specificity is unknown. This record belongs to a study of T cell responses to AZD1222 COVID-19 vaccine. Regarding the study as a whole: Repertoires in all cases were sampled only once the peak T cell response had passed. White British ancestry dominated among donors, who included more females, and clonal diversity was possibly underestimated. Rises in breadth and depth of Spike-specific TCRs came after two AZD1222 doses. Regions 160-218 and 743-854 dominated among vaccine-associated CD4 TCRs spanning spike.

The method was immunoSEQ multiplex PCR; TCRdb's version includes in-frame clones alone and lacks a portion of them. The table records some 110,000 clones, around 85% of them present only once. Germline assignment: CDR1 SGHTA and CDR2 FQGNSA. V shed 2 bases and J 4 bases; nucleotides not matched to a gene: 7. The CDR3 has 16 amino acids. The input for sequencing was peripheral blood, taken 28 days after the second AZD1222 dose. This receptor was identified in an adult who received the AZD1222 COVID-19 vaccine. V is TRBV7-2 and J is TRBJ1-4; TRBD1 aligns across 7 bases. The CDR3 protein is CASSLRGRGVNEKLFF. Written as DNA, the CDR3 is TGTGCCAGCAGCTTACGGGGCAGGGGGGTTAATGAAAAACTGTTTTTT.